The 5 T cell receptor beta chains below were found in one sample sequenced in a study of blood T cell repertoires in COVID-19. Assay: immunoSEQ multiplex PCR; the TCRdb copy retains only in-frame clones and omits some. In the table there are approximately 260,000 clones, about 90% of which are singletons. Sequenced input: PBMCs or T cells enriched from blood (not recorded which). Every receptor here comes from a woman in her fifties or sixties who had recovered from COVID-19.

This chain links TRBV30 with TRBJ1-2; D gene uncertain. The CDR3 is 12 residues long. Deletions cut 6 bases from V and 3 bases from J, with 11 bases between. CDR1 is GTSNPN and CDR2 is SVGIG in the germline V gene (reference sequence). The CDR3 DNA reads as TGTGCCTGCTCTCGGGGTTACTATGGCTACACCTTC. Protein: CACSRGYYGYTF.

The chain links TRBV9 to TRBJ1-1; D unclear. This CDR3 comprises 14 residues. CDR1 and CDR2 from the germline V gene are SGDLS and YYNGEE. V was cut by 4 bases and J by 5 bases, with 15 bases left in between. DNA of the CDR3: TGTGCCAGCAGCTCAGAGGCGACCGAGACTGAAGCTTTCTTT. Translating gives CASSSEATETEAFF.

The rearrangement links TRBV5-1 to TRBJ2-3, with 9 bases identical to TRBD1. After removal of 5 bases from V and 4 bases from J, the junction contained 11 bases not matched to a gene. Germline CDR1 is SGHRS and CDR2 is YFSETQ. The CDR3 consists of 16 residues. The CDR3 bases are TGCGCCAGCAGAGGTTTAGGGACAGGGAGTTCAGATACGCAGTATTTT. Translation gives CASRGLGTGSSDTQYF.

DNA of the CDR3: TGTGCTAGTGGTTTGGCGAACCGGGAAGCTTTCTTT. It encodes CASGLANREAFF. V usage is TRBV12-5 and J usage is TRBJ1-1; D is ambiguous. V was pared by 1 base and J by 8 bases, with 8 bases between. The CDR3 consists of 12 residues. CDR1 is LGHNT, CDR2 FRNRAP, per germline.

The chain combines TRBV7-3 with TRBJ2-2; weak D call: TRBD2 (6 bases). Deletions cut 5 bases from V and 6 bases from J, with 16 bases between. Germline V gene sequence: CDR1 SGHTA, CDR2 FQGTGA. This CDR3 has 15 residues. For the CDR3, the DNA is TGTGCCAGCAGCGGGGCGGGGCGACACGCCGGGGAGCTGTTTTTT. As protein: CASSGAGRHAGELFF.